Ten or more counts support the clone carrying this TCR beta chain. Its specificity is not known. The sample comes from a study of human T cells and chemical hapten exposure. The time point: patch test 2, 6 weeks after DPC sensitization. Noted treatment: therapeutic diphenylcyclopropenone sensitization with weekly scalp DPC. Participating donors were patients with alopecia, aged 18 to 70 years, considered appropriate candidates for DPC. Findings and limits, study-wide: Compared to controls, expanded TCRs made significantly more large clusters of similar CDR3s.

The study's library attached unique molecular identifiers to single cDNA molecules. Original processing notes: Sequenced samples showed a median of approximately 100,000 TCRs each, with counts running from around 25,000 to 690,000. TCRdb used MiXCR to reprocess the RACE reads, holding one entry per CDR3 protein. The V and J calls reflect TCRdb's pipeline rather than the authors' work. The table lists some 88,000 distinct CDR3 sequences, roughly 9.6% of them singletons. From germline, CDR1 is SQVTM and CDR2 ANQGSEA. This CDR3 has 10 amino acids. V gave up 7 bases and J gave up 5 bases, with 8 bases separating them.

The V gene is TRBV29-1, the J gene TRBJ2-5; unclear D gene. The sample in question was whole blood, obtained in connection with sensitization to the hapten diphenylcyclopropenone (DPC). This TCR was sampled from a man in his forties with alopecia areata. Some clones in this sample may be carry-over from other donors' samples. The CDR3 here is CSAARETQYF. CDR3 DNA: TGCAGCGCCGCCCGTGAGACCCAGTACTTC.